This T cell receptor (beta chain) was sequenced in a study of cytomegalovirus exposure and HLA in healthy donors. PCR involved 60 Vbeta and 13 Jbeta primers. Sequenced by immunoSEQ multiplex PCR; TCRdb stores in-frame clones only, minus some. This table has approximately 110,000 clones, roughly 68% appearing once. As to this clone: Antigen: not known.

Notes on the study in general: Being productive about 87% or about 30% of the time was typical of most TCR beta V segments in an earlier analysis. Accurate HLA-A and HLA-B prediction from TCR beta sequences was reported for most subjects. The likely explanation for a cluster of highly shared sequence variants was sequencing artifact.

Germline CDR1 SGDLS, CDR2 YYNGEE. Trimming shortened V by 4 bases and J by 6 bases, and 16 bases separated the two germline ends. The CDR3 has 15 residues. This clonotype was sampled from a woman aged 45-59 years in good health and CMV-seropositive. Sequences were obtained from PBMCs. The chain employs TRBV9 and TRBJ2-2; possible D gene TRBD1, 7 bases. CDR3 in amino acids: CASSLQGGNPGELFF. The CDR3 DNA sequence: TGTGCCAGCAGCCTCCAGGGGGGCAATCCCGGGGAGCTGTTTTTT.